This TCR beta chain was captured by sequencing in a study of blood T cells in healthy people across ages. General observations from the study: Among long-lived donors, naive CD4+ cells were more numerous and diversity higher than in aged donors.

Every donor gave roughly 9.2 milliliters of peripheral blood. The CDR3 runs 14 residues. V was shortened by 4 bases and J by 4 bases, with 11 bases between the two germline ends. Germline V lookup: CDR1 MGHRA, CDR2 YSYEKL. A second roughly 6 to 12 cycle PCR used barcoded and J-beta primers. TCRdb reprocessed the 5' RACE reads via MiXCR and lists one record per CDR3 protein. The sample includes approximately 1.5 million distinct CDR3 sequences, 40% to 45% seen only once; the top ten take under 5%. A word on this clonotype: Its antigen is not identified.

This sequence originates from a woman aged 18-29 years in good health. The chain links TRBV4-1 to TRBJ2-1; no firm D call. The sequenced sample consisted of blood. The CDR3 nucleotides read TGCGCCAGCAGCCCAGCAAACGGATACAATGAGCAGTTCTTC. It encodes CASSPANGYNEQFF.